These 9 T cell receptor beta chains originate from one sample sequenced in a study of early T cells in non-severe SARS-CoV-2 infection. TCRdb passed the 5' RACE reads through MiXCR, listing each CDR3 protein once. The data show around 62,000 distinct CDR3 sequences, 4.9% seen once. The sample was whole blood. These receptors came from an adult who was a healthcare worker with PCR-confirmed SARS-CoV-2 infection or an uninfected control (not recorded which).

This clonotype was found many times. This chain joins TRBV11-2 and TRBJ2-7, with D maybe TRBD2 (6 bases). Germline CDR1 SGHAT, CDR2 FQNNGV. V gave up 5 bases and J gave up 4 bases, with 15 bases separating them. The CDR3 has 14 residues. The CDR3 reads CASSLRLGWYEQYF. The CDR3 DNA reads TGTGCCAGCAGCCTGCGACTAGGCTGGTACGAGCAGTACTTC.

This clonotype was seen repeatedly, ten times or more. The gene calls are TRBV2 and TRBJ2-3; the match to TRBD2 covers 13 bases. CDR1 and CDR2 (germline): SNHLY, FYNNEI. The V gene end was trimmed by 6 bases and the J gene end by 0 bases; junction bases not matched to a gene: 6. The length of the CDR3 is 17 residues. CDR3 residues: CASRKGLAGESTDTQYF. The CDR3 DNA reads as TGTGCCAGCAGGAAAGGACTAGCGGGGGAAAGCACAGATACGCAGTATTTT.

This clonotype was counted between two and nine times. The chain carries TRBV28 and TRBJ2-1, with unresolved D. V lost 1 base and J 10 bases, leaving 8 bases between the germline ends. The CDR3 covers 12 residues. Looked up from germline, CDR1 is MDHEN and CDR2 is SYDVKM. In nucleotides, the CDR3 is TGTGCCAGCAGTTTATACGGGTACGAGCAGTTCTTC. It translates to CASSLYGYEQFF.

This clonotype has a count of ten or more. V usage is TRBV5-1 and J usage is TRBJ2-7; 7 nucleotides line up with TRBD2. Looked up from germline, CDR1 is SGHRS and CDR2 is YFSETQ. J lost 2 bases, V lost 0 bases, and 5 bases had no gene match. The length of the CDR3 is 15 residues. CDR3 nucleotide sequence: TGCGCCAGCAGCTTGGAGAGCGGGGCGACCTACGAGCAGTACTTC. This encodes CASSLESGATYEQYF.

This clonotype showed up just a few times. V and J are TRBV7-6 and TRBJ2-7, with a tentative D call TRBD1 (6 bases). Between the trimmed V and J ends, which lost 4 bases and 1 base, there was a span of 11 bases. Germline lookup yields CDR1 SGHVS and CDR2 FNYEAQ. The CDR3 has 14 amino acids. The CDR3 DNA reads TGTGCCAGCAGCTCTTACAGGGATTCCTACGAGCAGTACTTC. This encodes CASSSYRDSYEQYF.

This clonotype has at least ten counts. The germline gene is not matched at one end of the junction; a read error may be the cause. This chain connects TRBV7-3 to TRBJ2-3; tentatively, D is TRBD1 (5 bases). The CDR3 contains 12 residues. Per the germline V gene, CDR1 is SGHTA and CDR2 is FQGTGA. CDR3 nucleotide sequence: TGTGCCAGCAGCTTGTTGACAGATCCGCAGTATTTT. Its protein product is CASSLLTDPQYF. The entire variable domain, with the rest obtained from reference TRBV7-3 and TRBJ2-3, is as follows: GAGVSQTPSNKVTEKGKYVELRCDPISGHTALYWYRQSLGQGPEFLIYFQGTGAADDSGLPNDRFFAVRPEGSVSTLKIQRTERGDSAVYLCASSLLTDPQYFGPGTRLTVL.

This clonotype has at least ten counts. This chain connects TRBV20-1 to TRBJ1-2; the match to TRBD1 covers 12 bases. Germline CDR1 DFQATT, CDR2 SNEGSKA (reference sequence). The CDR3 has 14 amino acids. V gave up 0 bases and J gave up 8 bases; unmatched junction bases: 4. The CDR3 DNA follows: TGCAGTGCTAGAGAGGGACAGGGGGCTGCGGGCTACACCTTC. Protein: CSAREGQGAAGYTF.

This clonotype was counted at least ten times. The CDR3 reads CASSCAKSTDTQYF. CDR3 in DNA: TGTGCCAGCAGTTGCGCTAAAAGCACAGATACGCAGTATTTT. The rearrangement joins TRBV6-2 or TRBV6-3 to TRBJ2-3; the D is unclear. CDR1 and CDR2 (germline): MNHEY, SVGEGT. The ends were cut back, 4 bases at V and 0 bases at J, with 8 bases in the middle. This CDR3 has 14 amino acids.

This clonotype was detected many times. This chain joins TRBV7-8 and TRBJ1-2; D is uncertain. V dropped 1 base and J dropped 5 bases, with 11 bases sitting between them. CDR1 and CDR2 (germline): SGHVS, FQNEAQ. There are 14 residues in the CDR3. The CDR3 here is CASSLGFKGYGYTF. The CDR3, as DNA: TGTGCCAGCAGCTTAGGTTTCAAGGGATATGGCTACACCTTC.